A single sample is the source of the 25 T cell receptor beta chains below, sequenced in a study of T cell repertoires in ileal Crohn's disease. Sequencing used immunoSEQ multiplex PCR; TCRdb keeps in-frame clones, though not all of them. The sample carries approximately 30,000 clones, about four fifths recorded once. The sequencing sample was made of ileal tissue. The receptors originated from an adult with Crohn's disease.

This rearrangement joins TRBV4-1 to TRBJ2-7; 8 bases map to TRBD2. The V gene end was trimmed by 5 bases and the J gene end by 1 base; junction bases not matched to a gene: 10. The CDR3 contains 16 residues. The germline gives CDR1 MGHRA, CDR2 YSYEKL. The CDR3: CASSSRSTGGSYEQYF. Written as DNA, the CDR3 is TGCGCCAGCAGCTCAAGGAGCACGGGAGGGTCCTACGAGCAGTACTTC.

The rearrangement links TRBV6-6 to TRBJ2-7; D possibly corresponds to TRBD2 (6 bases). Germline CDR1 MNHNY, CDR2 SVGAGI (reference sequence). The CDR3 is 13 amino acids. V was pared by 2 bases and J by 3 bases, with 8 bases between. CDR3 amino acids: CASSYRGDYEQYF. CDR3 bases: TGTGCCAGCAGTTACCGCGGGGACTACGAGCAGTACTTC.

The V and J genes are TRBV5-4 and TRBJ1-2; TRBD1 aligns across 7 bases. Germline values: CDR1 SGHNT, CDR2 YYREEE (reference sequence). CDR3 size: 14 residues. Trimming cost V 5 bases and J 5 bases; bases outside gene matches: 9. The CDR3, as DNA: TGTGCCAGCAGTATTGCGGGACAGTCGTATGGCTACACCTTC. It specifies CASSIAGQSYGYTF. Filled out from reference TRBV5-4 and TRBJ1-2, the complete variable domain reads ETGVTQSPTHLIKTRGQQVTLRCSSQSGHNTVSWYQQALGQGPQFIFQYYREEENGRGNFPPRFSGLQFPNYSSELNVNALELDDSALYLCASSIAGQSYGYTFGSGTRLTVV.

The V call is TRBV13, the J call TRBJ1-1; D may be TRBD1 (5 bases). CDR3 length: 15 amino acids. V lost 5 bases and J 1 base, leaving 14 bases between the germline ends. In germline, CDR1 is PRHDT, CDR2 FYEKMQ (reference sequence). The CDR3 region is CASSPGRGKNTEAFF. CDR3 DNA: TGTGCCAGCAGCCCGGGGAGGGGAAAGAACACTGAAGCTTTCTTT.

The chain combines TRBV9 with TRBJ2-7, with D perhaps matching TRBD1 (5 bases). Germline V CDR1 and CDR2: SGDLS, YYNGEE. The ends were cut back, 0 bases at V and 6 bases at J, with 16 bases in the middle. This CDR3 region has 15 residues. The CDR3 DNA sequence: TGTGCCAGCAGCGTAGGAGCGAGGCAGGGTAGCGAGCAGTACTTC. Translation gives CASSVGARQGSEQYF.

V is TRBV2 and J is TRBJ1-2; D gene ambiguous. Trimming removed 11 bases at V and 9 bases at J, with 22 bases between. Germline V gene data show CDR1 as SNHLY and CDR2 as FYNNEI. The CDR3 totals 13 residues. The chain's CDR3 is CAARRGSVSSYTF. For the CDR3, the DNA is TGTGCCGCTAGACGGGGTTCAGTTTCGAGCTACACCTTC. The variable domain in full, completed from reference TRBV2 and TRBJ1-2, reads EPEVTQTPSHQVTQMGQEVILRCVPISNHLYFYWYRQILGQKVEFLVSFYNNEISEKSEIFDDQFSVERPDGSNFTLKIRSTKLEDSAMYFCAARRGSVSSYTFGSGTRLTVV.

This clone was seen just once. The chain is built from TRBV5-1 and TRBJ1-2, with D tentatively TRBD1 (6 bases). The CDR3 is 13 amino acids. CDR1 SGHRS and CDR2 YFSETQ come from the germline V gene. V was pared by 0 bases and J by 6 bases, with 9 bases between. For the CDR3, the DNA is TGCGCCAGCAGCTTGGCCAGGGGAGATGGCTACACCTTC. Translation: CASSLARGDGYTF. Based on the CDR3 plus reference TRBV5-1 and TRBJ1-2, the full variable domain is KAGVTQTPRYLIKTRGQQVTLSCSPISGHRSVSWYQQTPGQGLQFLFEYFSETQRNKGNFPGRFSGRQFSNSRSEMNVSTLELGDSALYLCASSLARGDGYTFGSGTRLTVV.

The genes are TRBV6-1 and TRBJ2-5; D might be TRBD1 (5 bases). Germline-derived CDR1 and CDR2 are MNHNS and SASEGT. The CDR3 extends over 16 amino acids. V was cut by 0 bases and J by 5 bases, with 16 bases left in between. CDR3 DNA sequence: TGTGCCAGCAGTGAAGCGCAGGGTAGTAGTTGGGAGACCCAGTACTTC. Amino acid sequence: CASSEAQGSSWETQYF.

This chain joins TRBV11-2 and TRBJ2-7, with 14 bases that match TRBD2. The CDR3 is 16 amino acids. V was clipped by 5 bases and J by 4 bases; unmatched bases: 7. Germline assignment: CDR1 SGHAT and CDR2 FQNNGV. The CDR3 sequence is CASSPGTSGSRYEQYF. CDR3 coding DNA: TGTGCCAGCAGCCCAGGGACTAGCGGGAGTCGTTACGAGCAGTACTTC.

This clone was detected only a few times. The CDR3 region is CASSLVYEQYF. CDR3 nucleotides: TGTGCCAGCAGCTTAGTTTACGAGCAGTACTTC. The gene calls are TRBV7-9 and TRBJ2-5; D ambiguous. The end of the DNA aligns better with TRBJ2-7, so the J call may be wrong. CDR1 is SEHNR and CDR2 is FQNEAQ in the germline V gene (reference sequence). The CDR3 has 11 residues.

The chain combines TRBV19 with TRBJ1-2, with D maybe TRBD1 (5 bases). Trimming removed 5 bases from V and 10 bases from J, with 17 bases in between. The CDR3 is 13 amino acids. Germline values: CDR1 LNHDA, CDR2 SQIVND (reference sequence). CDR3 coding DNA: TGTGCCAGTAGTGCCTCTATACAGGAATCCTACACCTTC. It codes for CASSASIQESYTF.

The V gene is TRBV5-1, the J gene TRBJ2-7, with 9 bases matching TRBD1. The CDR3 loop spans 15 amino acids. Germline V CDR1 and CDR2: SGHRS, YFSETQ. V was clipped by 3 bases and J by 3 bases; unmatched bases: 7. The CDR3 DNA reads TGCGCCAGCAGCTCCTCCCCGGGACAGGGCTACGAGCAGTACTTC. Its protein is CASSSSPGQGYEQYF.

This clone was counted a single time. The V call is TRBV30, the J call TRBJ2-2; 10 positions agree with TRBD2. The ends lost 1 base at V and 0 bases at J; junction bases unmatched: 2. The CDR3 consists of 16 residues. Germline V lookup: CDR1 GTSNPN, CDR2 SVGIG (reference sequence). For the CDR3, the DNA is TGTGCCTGGAGTGCACTAGCGGGGTCGAACACCGGGGAGCTGTTTTTT. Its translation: CAWSALAGSNTGELFF.

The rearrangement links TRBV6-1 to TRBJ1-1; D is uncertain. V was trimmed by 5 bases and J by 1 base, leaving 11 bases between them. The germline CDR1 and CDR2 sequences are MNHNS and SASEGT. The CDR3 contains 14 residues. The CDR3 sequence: CASSREGSNTEAFF. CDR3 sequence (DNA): TGTGCCAGCAGTCGGGAGGGATCGAACACTGAAGCTTTCTTT.

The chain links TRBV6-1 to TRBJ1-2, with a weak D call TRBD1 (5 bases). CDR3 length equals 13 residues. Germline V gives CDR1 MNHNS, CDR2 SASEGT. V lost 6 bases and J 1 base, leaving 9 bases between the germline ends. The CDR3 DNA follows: TGTGCCAGCAGGACTCAGGGTAACTATGGCTACACCTTC. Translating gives CASRTQGNYGYTF.

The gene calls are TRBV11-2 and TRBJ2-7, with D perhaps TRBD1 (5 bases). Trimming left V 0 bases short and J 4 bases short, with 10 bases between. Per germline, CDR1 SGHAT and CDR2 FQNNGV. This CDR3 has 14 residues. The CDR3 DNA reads TGTGCCAGCAGCTTAGAAGGGGTTATTTACGAGCAGTACTTC. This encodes CASSLEGVIYEQYF.

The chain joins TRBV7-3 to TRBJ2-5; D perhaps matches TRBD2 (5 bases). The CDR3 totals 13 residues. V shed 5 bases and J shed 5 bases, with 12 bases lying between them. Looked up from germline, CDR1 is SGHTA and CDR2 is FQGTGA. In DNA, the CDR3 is TGTGCCAGCAGCCGCGGGCGCAGGGAGACCCAGTACTTC. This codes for CASSRGRRETQYF. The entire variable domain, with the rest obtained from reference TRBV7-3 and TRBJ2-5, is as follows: GAGVSQTPSNKVTEKGKYVELRCDPISGHTALYWYRQSLGQGPEFLIYFQGTGAADDSGLPNDRFFAVRPEGSVSTLKIQRTERGDSAVYLCASSRGRRETQYFGPGTRLLVL.

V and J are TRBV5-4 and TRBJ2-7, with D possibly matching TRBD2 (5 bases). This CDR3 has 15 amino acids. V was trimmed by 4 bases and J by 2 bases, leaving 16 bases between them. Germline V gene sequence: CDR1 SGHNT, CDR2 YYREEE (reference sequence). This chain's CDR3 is CASSIGGPMTYEQYF. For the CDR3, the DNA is TGTGCCAGCAGCATAGGCGGGCCCATGACCTACGAGCAGTACTTC.

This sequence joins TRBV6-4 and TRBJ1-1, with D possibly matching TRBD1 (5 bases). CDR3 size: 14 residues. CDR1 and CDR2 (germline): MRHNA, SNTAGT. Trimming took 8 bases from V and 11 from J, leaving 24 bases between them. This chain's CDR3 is CASRDFIRTKEAFF. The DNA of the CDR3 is TGTGCCAGCCGGGACTTTATAAGGACAAAGGAGGCTTTCTTT.

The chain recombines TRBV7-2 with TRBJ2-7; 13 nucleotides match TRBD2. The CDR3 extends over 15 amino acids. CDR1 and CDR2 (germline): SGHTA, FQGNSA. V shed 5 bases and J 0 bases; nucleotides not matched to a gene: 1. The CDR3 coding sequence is TGTGCCAGCAGCAGGACTAGCGGGGGCTCCTACGAGCAGTACTTC. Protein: CASSRTSGGSYEQYF.

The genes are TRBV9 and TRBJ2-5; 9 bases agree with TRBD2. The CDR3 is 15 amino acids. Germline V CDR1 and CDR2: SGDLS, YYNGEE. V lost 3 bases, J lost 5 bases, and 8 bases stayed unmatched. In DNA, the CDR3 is TGTGCCAGCAGCGGCCCGCGGGGGGGCGGGGAGACCCAGTACTTC. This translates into CASSGPRGGGETQYF.

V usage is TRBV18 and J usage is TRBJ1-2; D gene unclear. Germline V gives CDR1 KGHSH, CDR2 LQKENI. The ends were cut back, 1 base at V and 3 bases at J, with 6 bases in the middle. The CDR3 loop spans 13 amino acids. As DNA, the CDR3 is TGTGCCAGCTCACCACAAGAGGACTATGGCTACACCTTC. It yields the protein CASSPQEDYGYTF.

The chain's CDR3 is CASSRSAGGAGDTQYF. CDR3 nucleotide sequence: TGCGCCAGCAGCCGATCAGCGGGGGGGGCGGGAGATACGCAGTATTTT. The chain uses TRBV5-1 and TRBJ2-3; 10 bases are a match to TRBD2. Losses at the gene ends were 4 bases for V and 5 bases for J; bases not matched to a gene: 10. Germline CDR1 SGHRS, CDR2 YFSETQ. There are 16 residues in the CDR3.

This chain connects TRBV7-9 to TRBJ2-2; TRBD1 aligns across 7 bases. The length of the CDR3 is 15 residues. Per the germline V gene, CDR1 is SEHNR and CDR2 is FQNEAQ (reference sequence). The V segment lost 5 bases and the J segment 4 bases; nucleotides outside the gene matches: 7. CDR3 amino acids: CASSPRDRITGELFF. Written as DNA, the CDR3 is TGTGCCAGCAGCCCCCGGGACAGAATCACCGGGGAGCTGTTTTTT.

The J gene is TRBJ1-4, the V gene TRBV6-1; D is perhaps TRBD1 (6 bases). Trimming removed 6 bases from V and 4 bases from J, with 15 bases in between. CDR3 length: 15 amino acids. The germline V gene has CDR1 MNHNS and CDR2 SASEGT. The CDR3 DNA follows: TGTGCCAGCAGGAAGGTGGACAGTTATAATGAAAAACTGTTTTTT. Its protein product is CASRKVDSYNEKLFF.